The rows below give T cell receptor beta chains drawn from one sample of a study of cytomegalovirus exposure and HLA in healthy donors. Data came from immunoSEQ multiplex PCR; TCRdb stores just in-frame clones and leaves some out. The sample includes 150,000 to 200,000 clones, roughly 83% of them seen just once. Input material: PBMCs. The receptors stem from a woman between 50 and 59 years old in good health and CMV-seronegative. CDR3s include the opening cysteine and the closing phenylalanine or tryptophan. The D gene is left open where the match is weak. Clone size is not always given. Where it is, it says once, few, many or a class for expanded clones.

d_gene: NA
j_gene: TRBJ2-5
v_gene: TRBV27
abundance: NA
CDR3nt: TGTGCCAGCAGTGTCGACTACCCGGGGACCCAGTACTTC
CDR3aa: CASSVDYPGTQYF

d_gene: TRBD1
j_gene: TRBJ2-4
v_gene: TRBV15
abundance: NA
CDR3nt: TGTGCCACCACCCCGGGACCGGGACAGGGAAACATTCAGTACTTC
CDR3aa: CATTPGPGQGNIQYF

d_gene: NA
j_gene: TRBJ1-5
v_gene: TRBV28
abundance: few
CDR3nt: TGTGCCAGCAGTTCGACACCATTCAATCAGCCCCAGCATTTT
CDR3aa: CASSSTPFNQPQHF

d_gene: NA
j_gene: TRBJ2-7
v_gene: TRBV7-2
abundance: NA
CDR3nt: TGTGCCAGCAGCGCGACTGGCTACGAGCAGTACTTC
CDR3aa: CASSATGYEQYF

d_gene: TRBD2
j_gene: TRBJ2-1
v_gene: TRBV2
abundance: NA
CDR3nt: TGTGCCAGCAGGCCTCGACTAGCGGCTAACAATGAGCAGTTCTTC
CDR3aa: CASRPRLAANNEQFF

d_gene: TRBD1
j_gene: TRBJ1-5
v_gene: TRBV19
abundance: NA
CDR3nt: TGTGCCAGTAGCCCGGGACAGGGGGTAAATCAGCCCCAGCATTTT
CDR3aa: CASSPGQGVNQPQHF

d_gene: NA
j_gene: TRBJ1-4
v_gene: TRBV18
abundance: few
CDR3nt: TGTGCCAGCTCACCACCTCCGGGAGAAAAACTGTTTTTT
CDR3aa: CASSPPPGEKLFF

d_gene: TRBD1
j_gene: TRBJ2-7
v_gene: TRBV7-2
abundance: NA
CDR3nt: TGTGCCAGCAGCGGCGGGACAGGGGCCCCGTACGAGCAGTACTTC
CDR3aa: CASSGGTGAPYEQYF

d_gene: TRBD2
j_gene: TRBJ2-5
v_gene: TRBV7-6
abundance: NA
CDR3nt: TGTGCCAGCAGCTTAGATCTAGCGGGGGTGGAGACCCAGTACTTC
CDR3aa: CASSLDLAGVETQYF

d_gene: NA
j_gene: TRBJ1-5
v_gene: TRBV6-5
abundance: NA
CDR3nt: TGTGCCAGCAGTTCGCTGAGCTGGGGGGTAAATCAGCCCCAGCATTTT
CDR3aa: CASSSLSWGVNQPQHF

d_gene: NA
j_gene: TRBJ1-6
v_gene: TRBV5-6
abundance: NA
CDR3nt: TGTGCCAGCAGCTTGGCGGATAATTCACCCCTCCACTTT
CDR3aa: CASSLADNSPLHF

d_gene: NA
j_gene: TRBJ2-7
v_gene: TRBV7-5
abundance: NA
CDR3nt: TGTGCCAGAAGCTTCTGCCTTCTTAGCGGGGGCGCGGAGCAGTACTTC
CDR3aa: CARSFCLLSGGAEQYF

d_gene: TRBD2
j_gene: TRBJ2-1
v_gene: TRBV7-3
abundance: NA
CDR3nt: TGTGCCAGCAGCGAGGGACTAGCCGAACGCGAGCAGTTCTTC
CDR3aa: CASSEGLAEREQFF

d_gene: TRBD2
j_gene: TRBJ2-7
v_gene: TRBV7-2
abundance: NA
CDR3nt: TGTGCCAGCAGCTTAGCGCGGGAGATGCACGAGCAGTACTTC
CDR3aa: CASSLAREMHEQYF

d_gene: TRBD1
j_gene: TRBJ1-1
v_gene: TRBV27
abundance: NA
CDR3nt: TGTGCCAGCAGTTTGGGACAGGGCAGGAACACTGAAGCTTTCTTT
CDR3aa: CASSLGQGRNTEAFF

d_gene: NA
j_gene: TRBJ1-2
v_gene: TRBV27
abundance: NA
CDR3nt: TGTGCCAGCAGTCGACTTCTAGCCACCGACGGCTATGGCTACACCTTC
CDR3aa: CASSRLLATDGYGYTF

d_gene: TRBD2
j_gene: TRBJ2-7
v_gene: TRBV6-6
abundance: few
CDR3nt: TGTGCCAGCAGTTACGGGGGGGGAGGACTCGACGAGCAGTACTTC
CDR3aa: CASSYGGGGLDEQYF

d_gene: NA
j_gene: TRBJ1-1
v_gene: TRBV7-8
abundance: NA
CDR3nt: TGTGCCAGCAGCGGAAGGGGGAACACTGAAGCTTTCTTT
CDR3aa: CASSGRGNTEAFF

d_gene: NA
j_gene: TRBJ1-2
v_gene: TRBV5-3
abundance: NA
CDR3nt: TGTGCCAGAAGCGTGGACAATGGCTACACCTTC
CDR3aa: CARSVDNGYTF

d_gene: NA
j_gene: TRBJ1-1
v_gene: TRBV29-1
abundance: NA
CDR3nt: TGCAGCGTCCACTTAACCAACGCTGAAGCTTTCTTT
CDR3aa: CSVHLTNAEAFF

d_gene: TRBD2
j_gene: TRBJ2-1
v_gene: TRBV6-5
abundance: NA
CDR3nt: TGTGCCAGCAGTTCCGGGACTAGCGGGGGTGGCGAGCAGTTCTTC
CDR3aa: CASSSGTSGGGEQFF

d_gene: TRBD1
j_gene: TRBJ1-6
v_gene: TRBV5-6
abundance: NA
CDR3nt: TGTGCCAGCAGCTACAAACCTCCGGGACAGAATAATTCACCCCTCCACTTT
CDR3aa: CASSYKPPGQNNSPLHF

d_gene: TRBD1
j_gene: TRBJ1-2
v_gene: TRBV11-2
abundance: NA
CDR3nt: TGTGCCAGCAGCTCCGCGAGGGGGACAGCATATGGCTACACCTTC
CDR3aa: CASSSARGTAYGYTF

d_gene: NA
j_gene: TRBJ1-1
v_gene: TRBV28
abundance: NA
CDR3nt: TGTGCCAGCAGTTTCACAGGGTCGAACACTGAAGCTTTCTTT
CDR3aa: CASSFTGSNTEAFF

d_gene: TRBD1
j_gene: TRBJ2-1
v_gene: TRBV6-6
abundance: NA
CDR3nt: TGTGCCAGCAGTTTAGGACAGGGTGGATCCTACAATGAGCAGTTCTTC
CDR3aa: CASSLGQGGSYNEQFF

d_gene: NA
j_gene: TRBJ2-5
v_gene: TRBV4-1
abundance: NA
CDR3nt: TGCGCCAGCAGCCGAGCGGTCAAAGAGACCCAGTACTTC
CDR3aa: CASSRAVKETQYF

d_gene: NA
j_gene: TRBJ1-2
v_gene: TRBV29-1
abundance: few
CDR3nt: TGCAGCGTTGAAGGTAGAGGCAGGGTTCGTGGCTACACCTTC
CDR3aa: CSVEGRGRVRGYTF

d_gene: NA
j_gene: TRBJ2-1
v_gene: TRBV4-2
abundance: NA
CDR3nt: TGTGCCAGCAGCCAAAAAGATGGACAGTCCTACAATGAGCAGTTCTTC
CDR3aa: CASSQKDGQSYNEQFF

d_gene: TRBD1
j_gene: TRBJ1-5
v_gene: TRBV19
abundance: once
CDR3nt: TGTGCCAGTAAAAAACAGGGGACCTATAGCAATCAGCCCCAGCATTTT
CDR3aa: CASKKQGTYSNQPQHF

d_gene: TRBD1
j_gene: TRBJ2-7
v_gene: TRBV10-2
abundance: NA
CDR3nt: TGCGCCAGCAGCGGTACCCCGGGACAGGGGAACGAGCAGTACTTC
CDR3aa: CASSGTPGQGNEQYF

d_gene: TRBD2
j_gene: TRBJ2-5
v_gene: TRBV6-6
abundance: NA
CDR3nt: TGTGCCAGCACGAGGGCTAGCGGACTTCTAGAGACCCAGTACTTC
CDR3aa: CASTRASGLLETQYF

d_gene: NA
j_gene: TRBJ2-3
v_gene: TRBV5-4
abundance: NA
CDR3nt: TGTGCCAGCAGCTGGACCTCCGGTCTAGCGGATACGCAGTATTTT
CDR3aa: CASSWTSGLADTQYF

d_gene: NA
j_gene: TRBJ1-5
v_gene: TRBV7-2
abundance: NA
CDR3nt: TGTGCCAGCAGCTTAGCGCACGGGTTAAATCAGCCCCAGCATTTT
CDR3aa: CASSLAHGLNQPQHF

d_gene: TRBD1
j_gene: TRBJ1-3
v_gene: TRBV5-6
abundance: NA
CDR3nt: TGTGCCAGCAGCCCCCAGGGACAGGGAGGAAACACCATATATTTT
CDR3aa: CASSPQGQGGNTIYF

d_gene: NA
j_gene: TRBJ2-1
v_gene: TRBV19
abundance: NA
CDR3nt: TGTGCCAGTAGGCCGGACCCTTCCTCGGGGGAGCAGTTCTTC
CDR3aa: CASRPDPSSGEQFF

d_gene: NA
j_gene: TRBJ1-2
v_gene: TRBV7-2
abundance: NA
CDR3nt: TGTGCCAGCAGCTTACAAAATCGAGGTGGCTACACCTTC
CDR3aa: CASSLQNRGGYTF

d_gene: TRBD1
j_gene: TRBJ2-1
v_gene: TRBV28
abundance: NA
CDR3nt: TGTGCCAGCAGTCCCCCCAGGGGGCGGAGGTGGGATGAGCAGTTCTTC
CDR3aa: CASSPPRGRRWDEQFF

d_gene: TRBD2
j_gene: TRBJ2-3
v_gene: TRBV6-6
abundance: NA
CDR3nt: TGTGCCAGCACCCCCAGCGGGGCCACAGATACGCAGTATTTT
CDR3aa: CASTPSGATDTQYF

d_gene: NA
j_gene: TRBJ2-3
v_gene: TRBV11-3
abundance: NA
CDR3nt: TGTGCCAGCAGCTCCTCCCTTGGGGGGATGCCAGATACGCAGTATTTT
CDR3aa: CASSSSLGGMPDTQYF

d_gene: NA
j_gene: TRBJ2-1
v_gene: TRBV7-2
abundance: NA
CDR3nt: TGTGCCAGCAGCTTGTCAGCGTTCAATGAGCAGTTCTTC
CDR3aa: CASSLSAFNEQFF

d_gene: NA
j_gene: TRBJ2-2
v_gene: TRBV5-6
abundance: NA
CDR3nt: TGTGCCAGCAGCTTGGGACAGGCCGCGAACACCGGGGAGCTGTTTTTT
CDR3aa: CASSLGQAANTGELFF

d_gene: TRBD1
j_gene: TRBJ1-5
v_gene: TRBV30
abundance: once
CDR3nt: TGTGCCTGGAGGAGGGACAGGGCAAATCAGCCCCAGCATTTT
CDR3aa: CAWRRDRANQPQHF

d_gene: NA
j_gene: TRBJ1-4
v_gene: TRBV19
abundance: NA
CDR3nt: TGTGCCAGTAGTATGGGCCGATACAATGAAAAACTGTTTTTT
CDR3aa: CASSMGRYNEKLFF

d_gene: NA
j_gene: TRBJ2-1
v_gene: TRBV27
abundance: NA
CDR3nt: TGTGCCAGCAGTTTAGTACTGAACAATGAGCAGTTCTTC
CDR3aa: CASSLVLNNEQFF

d_gene: NA
j_gene: TRBJ1-3
v_gene: TRBV13
abundance: NA
CDR3nt: TGTGCCAGCAGCTCCGGTGGGGGGAGAAACACCATATATTTT
CDR3aa: CASSSGGGRNTIYF

d_gene: NA
j_gene: TRBJ1-1
v_gene: TRBV5-1
abundance: NA
CDR3nt: TGCGCCAGCAGCTTGATTACAGGGAGCACTGAAGCTTTCTTT
CDR3aa: CASSLITGSTEAFF

d_gene: TRBD1
j_gene: TRBJ2-1
v_gene: TRBV27
abundance: NA
CDR3nt: TGTGCCAGCAGTCTGTCCGGGACAGGAGATGGGCAGTTCTTC
CDR3aa: CASSLSGTGDGQFF

d_gene: TRBD1
j_gene: TRBJ2-6
v_gene: TRBV5-1
abundance: NA
CDR3nt: TGCGCCAGCAGCTTGGGGCAGGGGGCTGGGGCCAACGTCCTGACTTTC
CDR3aa: CASSLGQGAGANVLTF